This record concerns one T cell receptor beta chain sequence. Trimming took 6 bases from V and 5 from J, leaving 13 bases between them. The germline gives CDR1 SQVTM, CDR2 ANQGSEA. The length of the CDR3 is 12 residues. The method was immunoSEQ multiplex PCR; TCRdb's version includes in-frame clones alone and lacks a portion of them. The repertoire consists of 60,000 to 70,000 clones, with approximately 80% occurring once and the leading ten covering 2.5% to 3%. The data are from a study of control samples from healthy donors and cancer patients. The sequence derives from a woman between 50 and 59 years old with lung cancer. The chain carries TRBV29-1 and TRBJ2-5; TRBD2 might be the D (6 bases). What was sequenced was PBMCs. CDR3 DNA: TGCAGCGTAAGAGGAGGGGTCGAGACCCAGTACTTC. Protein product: CSVRGGVETQYF.